Described below is a single T cell receptor beta chain sequence and its context. This clone was seen a few times. There is no known antigen for this receptor. Likely a read error: the CDR3 ends without its conserved phenylalanine or tryptophan. The entire isolated RNA was reverse transcribed using the High Capacity cDNA Reverse Transcription Kit, and thus expressed TCRB transcripts were sequenced. Survey-depth immunoSEQ sequencing was performed on stem cell-like memory T cell samples, with an average of about 1 million total reads per sample. Sorted cells were lysed in RLT buffer and RNA was extracted with DNase-treated RNeasy Micro or Mini kits, depending on cell number. Each cell subset was processed separately to prevent cross-contamination, with patient and healthy donor samples processed together. The immunoSEQ multiplex PCR was used to amplify TCRB sequences from cDNA, yielding 87-bp fragments that span the CDR3 region. The amplicons were sequenced using the Illumina HiSeq platform. The study's processing was this. Synthetic template baselines were used to correct PCR bias computationally, reads within Hamming distance 2 were collapsed together, and singletons that could not be merged were discarded. Reads were aligned against IMGT to assign V, D and J genes, CDR3 length and insertions or deletions at six rearrangement sites. Clonotype counts were normalized to sorted cell number within each subset before computing true diversity and Gini coefficients with the tcR R package. The overlap coefficient, calculated on TCRB nucleotide sequences, was used to quantify repertoire sharing. Held by TCRdb, this immuneACCESS table contains in-frame sequences only and omits some clones. Under half of the omission traces to an unresolved V gene where checked; the cause of the rest is unknown. Clone size and the V and J calls come from that table; the DNA yielded D and trimming. This sample gives roughly 14,000 clones in total; around 43% of them show up just once. About 0.5% of the sample goes to the ten largest clones.

Each donor gave one peripheral blood draw, averaging around 0.11 L, which was collected into heparinised tubes. A BD FACSAria II and a panel including CD45RO, CCR7, CD25, CD127, CD95 and CD27 were used to sort naive, central memory, regulatory and stem cell-like memory CD4+ T cells. Every sorted population had a purity above 95%. PBMCs were isolated right away by Lymphoprep density gradient centrifugation and were stained directly, without culture. To minimize batch effects, samples were stained and sorted in pairs, one healthy donor with one patient per experiment. This entry belongs to a study of beta chain features in type 1 diabetes (dated by TCRdb to the late 2010s). Concerning the study at large: Mean age, gender distribution, total cell number and subset yield did not differ between patients and healthy donors. Regulatory and stem cell-like memory subsets were isolated from only 8 patients and 8 healthy donors, whereas naive and central memory subsets came from all 28 donors. A total of just under 110,000,000 sorted cells were examined across all samples, and RNA yield correlated strongly with the number of cells per subset. In the study, TCRB repertoires of sorted circulating CD4+ T cell subsets from recently diagnosed type 1 diabetes patients were compared with those of matched healthy donors.

Findings and caveats that apply to the study as a whole: Type 1 diabetes patients showed a moderate but significant shortening of TCRB CDR3 length in all four CD4+ subsets. Only small numbers of individuals were included in the HLA sub-analyses, which left unresolved whether HLA type had any influence on TCRB rearrangement. Sequencing cDNA rather than genomic DNA could over-represent highly expressing activated cells, although activation and CD3 levels did not differ between groups. The naive, central memory and regulatory TCRB repertoires appeared to resemble one another more closely among patients than among healthy donors. At VDJ recombination sites, type 1 diabetes patients had fewer insertions and more deleted nucleotides, which implies abnormalities in thymic rearrangement. Shorter templates might have been favored by PCR, but patient and control samples were amplified and corrected together, so both groups would have been affected equally by any skew.

From a lookup of the germline V gene, CDR1 and CDR2 are SGHTA and FQGNSA. The CDR3 totals 12 residues, both ends included. Kept here is only the CDR3 DNA, which spans 36 bases and is read in frame from base 1. V loses 5 bases, J loses 8 bases, and the germline ends lie 9 bases apart. Source material: stem cell memory CD4+ T cells from blood. Taken with the paper, the label for cell subset or site translates to: stem cell-like memory CD4+ T cells. The TCR was taken from a woman between 40 and 50 years old in good health. The rearrangement combines TRBV7-2 with TRBJ2-2, with the D gene not confidently named. In nucleotides, the sequence is TGTGCCAGCAGCCCCCGCGCGGGGGAGCTGTTTCTT. Translated, this gives CASSPRAGELFL.